The 4 T cell receptor beta chains listed next were all sequenced from one sample in a study of T cell repertoires in cytomegalovirus infection (dated by TCRdb to between 2017 and 2020). The instrument given in TCRdb is Illumina HiSeq 1500. The public reads were quality trimmed at Q25 with fastp and then assembled into clones with MiXCR by TCRdb, keeping productive beta chains. Entries are consolidated by CDR3 protein sequence, retaining the most common genes and DNA. For this sample there are some 600,000 distinct CDR3 sequences; 20% to 25% appear just once. Roughly 8% of the sample comes from the top ten. Sequencing was done on a sample of CD8+ T cells from PBMCs. Receptors were obtained from a human donor in good health (CMV status not recorded). Some clones in this sample may be carry-over from other donors' samples.

In its sample, this clonotype was seen a few times. The chain uses TRBV29-1 and TRBJ1-1; D is unresolved. The CDR3 is 12 residues long. Germline assignment: CDR1 SQVTM and CDR2 ANQGSEA. V was pared by 5 bases and J by 3 bases, with 10 bases between. This CDR3 reads CSVRTRDTEAFF. Written as DNA, the CDR3 is TGCAGCGTTCGAACTCGGGACACTGAAGCTTTCTTT.

This clonotype came up many times. This rearrangement joins TRBV27 to TRBJ1-1; 7 bases line up with TRBD1. Germline V gives CDR1 MNHEY, CDR2 SMNVEV (reference sequence). J gave up 1 base and V 5 bases, and 7 bases lay outside the gene matches. The CDR3 consists of 15 residues. The CDR3 loop reads CASSIRDRENTEAFF. The CDR3 coding sequence is TGTGCCAGCAGTATAAGGGACAGAGAGAACACTGAAGCTTTCTTT.

This clonotype occurred a few times. The chain recombines TRBV12-3 or TRBV12-4 with TRBJ1-2, with unresolved D. This CDR3 is built from 13 residues. V shed 1 base and J shed 4 bases, with 7 bases lying between them. The CDR3 loop reads CASSLEDLYGYTF. The DNA of the CDR3 is TGTGCCAGCAGTTTAGAAGATCTCTATGGCTACACCTTC.

This clonotype was found many times. V is TRBV7-8 and J is TRBJ1-5; D gene ambiguous. Germline CDR1 is SGHVS and CDR2 is FQNEAQ. V was clipped by 6 bases and J by 7 bases, with 16 bases between them. The CDR3 loop spans 14 amino acids. The CDR3, as DNA: TGTGCCAGCAGTCCTCAGCGGGATGAGCAGCCCCAGCATTTT. It encodes CASSPQRDEQPQHF. Full variable domain (missing parts from reference TRBV7-8 and TRBJ1-5): GAGVSQSPRYKVAKRGQDVALRCDPISGHVSLFWYQQALGQGPEFLTYFQNEAQLDKSGLPSDRFFAERPEGSVSTLKIQRTQQEDSAVYLCASSPQRDEQPQHFGDGTRLSIL.